The 5 T cell receptor beta chains below come from one sample, sequenced in a study of cytomegalovirus exposure and HLA in healthy donors. Both 60 Vbeta primers and 13 Jbeta primers went into the PCR. Profiling relied on immunoSEQ multiplex PCR, and the TCRdb table lists in-frame clones only, not all of them. Among about 170,000 clones, more than 80% were seen once, and the ten largest hold 2.4%. The sequencing sample was made of PBMCs. These receptors originate from a male donor in good health and CMV-seronegative.

This clone has just a few counts. CDR3 in amino acids: CASSGPGTGGGVEAFF. The CDR3 DNA follows: TGCGCCAGCAGTGGCCCAGGGACAGGGGGGGGCGTTGAAGCTTTCTTT. The V gene is TRBV10-2, the J gene TRBJ1-1, with 11 bases matching TRBD1. The CDR3 spans 16 residues. J lost 7 bases, V lost 4 bases, and 11 bases had no gene match. The V gene's germline CDR1 is WSHSY and CDR2 SAAADI.

In its sample, this clone was seen a few times. The rearrangement links TRBV5-6 to TRBJ1-5; 7 nucleotides line up with TRBD1. CDR1 is SGHDT, CDR2 YYEEEE, per germline. The J segment lost 6 bases and the V segment lost 2 bases, leaving 2 bases of the junction unmatched. The CDR3 loop spans 13 amino acids. The CDR3 DNA reads as TGTGCCAGCAGCTTTACAGGGGCTCAGCCCCAGCATTTT. Protein: CASSFTGAQPQHF. The entire variable domain, with the rest obtained from reference TRBV5-6 and TRBJ1-5, is as follows: DAGVTQSPTHLIKTRGQQVTLRCSPKSGHDTVSWYQQALGQGPQFIFQYYEEEERQRGNFPDRFSGHQFPNYSSELNVNALLLGDSALYLCASSFTGAQPQHFGDGTRLSIL.

The chain couples TRBV5-1 to TRBJ2-7; 7 bases match TRBD2. Germline values: CDR1 SGHRS, CDR2 YFSETQ. V shed 3 bases, J shed 2 bases, and the junction held 11 bases outside the gene matches. The CDR3 extends over 16 amino acids. The CDR3: CASSSPASGGTYEQYF. CDR3 bases: TGCGCCAGCAGCTCGCCCGCTAGCGGAGGGACCTACGAGCAGTACTTC.

In its sample, this clone was seen once. This chain uses TRBV11-2 with TRBJ2-7; 7 positions agree with TRBD1. The CDR3 extends over 17 amino acids. Per germline, CDR1 SGHAT and CDR2 FQNNGV. With V trimmed by 1 base and J by 6 bases, 15 bases remained unmatched. In nucleotides, the CDR3 is TGTGCCAGCAGCTTAGGAAATTTGGGACAGAAAGGTCCCGAGCAGTACTTC. This sequence encodes CASSLGNLGQKGPEQYF.

The chain employs TRBV27 and TRBJ2-5; 9 positions match TRBD2. Germline CDR1 MNHEY, CDR2 SMNVEV (reference sequence). The V segment lost 5 bases and the J segment 4 bases; nucleotides outside the gene matches: 5. The CDR3 length is 14 residues. The CDR3 DNA is TGTGCCAGCAGTACGGGACTAGCTAGAGAGACCCAGTACTTC. Translating gives CASSTGLARETQYF.